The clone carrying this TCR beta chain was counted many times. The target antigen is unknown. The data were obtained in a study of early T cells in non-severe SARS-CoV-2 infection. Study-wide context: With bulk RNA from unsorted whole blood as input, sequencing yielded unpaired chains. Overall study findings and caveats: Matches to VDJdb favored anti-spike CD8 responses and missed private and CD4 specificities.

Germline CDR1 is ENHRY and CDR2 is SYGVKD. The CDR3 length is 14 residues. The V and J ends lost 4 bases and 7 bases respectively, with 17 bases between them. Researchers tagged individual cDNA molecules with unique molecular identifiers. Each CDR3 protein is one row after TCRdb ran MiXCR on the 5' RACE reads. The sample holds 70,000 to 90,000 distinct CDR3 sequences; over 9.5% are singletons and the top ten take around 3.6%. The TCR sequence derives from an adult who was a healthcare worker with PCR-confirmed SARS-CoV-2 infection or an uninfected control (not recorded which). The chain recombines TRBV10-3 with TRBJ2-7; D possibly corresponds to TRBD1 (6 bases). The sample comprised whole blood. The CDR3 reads CAISGTVGAWEQYF. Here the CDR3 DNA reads TGTGCCATCAGTGGGACGGTGGGGGCATGGGAGCAGTACTTC.